Shown below are 5 T cell receptor beta chains from a single sample sequenced in a study of long-term antiretroviral therapy in people with HIV. Survey-level resolution applied to immunoSEQ assay v3.0. TCRdb's copy holds only in-frame clones and misses some; the assay was immunoSEQ multiplex PCR. The sample yields about 22,000 clones, around 80% seen once. This sample comprised unsorted PBMCs, obtained 0.1 years before starting antiretroviral therapy. Every receptor here comes from a man aged 18 to 29 with HIV.

The chain employs TRBV29-1 and TRBJ2-7; 9 nucleotides align to TRBD1. J lost 5 bases, V lost 4 bases, and 9 bases had no gene match. Germline-derived CDR1 and CDR2 are SQVTM and ANQGSEA. The CDR3 runs 14 residues. CDR3 DNA: TGCAGCGTTGGCGGGGACAGGGAACCCAACGAGCAGTACTTC. It yields the protein CSVGGDREPNEQYF.

The chain joins TRBV19 to TRBJ2-5; D perhaps matches TRBD2 (6 bases). V dropped 1 base and J dropped 5 bases, with 8 bases sitting between them. Germline-derived CDR1 and CDR2 are LNHDA and SQIVND (reference sequence). CDR3 length: 13 residues. CDR3 loop: CASSIVAGETQYF. CDR3 coding DNA: TGTGCCAGTAGTATAGTGGCGGGGGAGACCCAGTACTTC.

The chain is built from TRBV11-2 and TRBJ1-1; D is ambiguous. V was pared by 6 bases and J by 0 bases, with 14 bases between. Per germline, CDR1 SGHAT and CDR2 FQNNGV. The CDR3 contains 15 residues. The DNA for the CDR3 is TGTGCCAGCAGTCAAGGGTTCTCCATGAACACTGAAGCTTTCTTT. Residues: CASSQGFSMNTEAFF. The variable domain in full, with the rest retrieved from reference TRBV11-2 and TRBJ1-1, is EAGVAQSPRYKIIEKRQSVAFWCNPISGHATLYWYQQILGQGPKLLIQFQNNGVVDDSQLPKDRFSAERLKGVDSTLKIQPAKLEDSAVYLCASSQGFSMNTEAFFGQGTRLTVV.

The V call is TRBV19, the J call TRBJ2-1; 10 bases line up with TRBD1. The V and J ends lost 5 bases and 7 bases, in that order; junction bases with no gene match: 11. Germline V gene data show CDR1 as LNHDA and CDR2 as SQIVND (reference sequence). CDR3 length equals 16 residues. For the CDR3, the DNA is TGTGCCAGTAGTTCCCGAGGGGACAGGGGAGTAAATGAGCAGTTCTTC. Protein sequence: CASSSRGDRGVNEQFF.

This rearrangement joins TRBV5-1 to TRBJ1-1, with D possibly matching TRBD1 (6 bases). Trimming stripped 5 bases from V and 4 bases from J, with 15 bases between. The CDR3 runs 14 residues. The V gene's germline CDR1 is SGHRS and CDR2 YFSETQ. CDR3 nucleotide sequence: TGCGCCAGCAGGATTAGGGAGGGGGGCACTGAAGCTTTCTTT. Its protein product is CASRIREGGTEAFF. Complete variable domain (other parts from reference TRBV5-1 and TRBJ1-1): KAGVTQTPRYLIKTRGQQVTLSCSPISGHRSVSWYQQTPGQGLQFLFEYFSETQRNKGNFPGRFSGRQFSNSRSEMNVSTLELGDSALYLCASRIREGGTEAFFGQGTRLTVV.